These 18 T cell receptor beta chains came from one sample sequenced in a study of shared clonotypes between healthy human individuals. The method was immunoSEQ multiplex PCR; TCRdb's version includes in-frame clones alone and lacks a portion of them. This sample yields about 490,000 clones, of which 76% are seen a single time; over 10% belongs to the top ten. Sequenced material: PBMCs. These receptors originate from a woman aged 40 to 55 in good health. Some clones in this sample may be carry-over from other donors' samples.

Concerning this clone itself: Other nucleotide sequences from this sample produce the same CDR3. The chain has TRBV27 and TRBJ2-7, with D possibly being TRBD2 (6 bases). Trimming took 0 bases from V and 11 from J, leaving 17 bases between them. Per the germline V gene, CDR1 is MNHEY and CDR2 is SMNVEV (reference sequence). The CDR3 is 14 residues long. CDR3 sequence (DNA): TGTGCCAGCAGTTTATCTGGGGGGACCGCGGGAAAGTACTTC. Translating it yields CASSLSGGTAGKYF.

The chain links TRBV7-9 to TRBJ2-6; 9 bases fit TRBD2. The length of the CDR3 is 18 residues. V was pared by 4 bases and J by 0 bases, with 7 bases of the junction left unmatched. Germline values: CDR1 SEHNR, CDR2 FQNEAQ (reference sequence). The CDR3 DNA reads TGTGCCAGCAGCTCCGGACTAGCGTTGAGCTCTGGGGCCAACGTCCTGACTTTC. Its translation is CASSSGLALSSGANVLTF.

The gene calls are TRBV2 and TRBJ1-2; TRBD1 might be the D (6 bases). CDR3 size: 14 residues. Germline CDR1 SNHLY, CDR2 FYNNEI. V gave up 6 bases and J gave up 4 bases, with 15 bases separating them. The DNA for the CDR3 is TGTGCCAGCAGGGACAGACTTCTCACCTATGGCTACACCTTC. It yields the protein CASRDRLLTYGYTF.

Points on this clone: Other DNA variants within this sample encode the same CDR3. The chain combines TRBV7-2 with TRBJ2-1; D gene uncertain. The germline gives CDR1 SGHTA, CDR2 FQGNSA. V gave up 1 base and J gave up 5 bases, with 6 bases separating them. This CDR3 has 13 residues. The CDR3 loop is CASSLGPNNEQFF. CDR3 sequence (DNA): TGTGCCAGCAGCTTAGGCCCGAACAATGAGCAGTTCTTC.

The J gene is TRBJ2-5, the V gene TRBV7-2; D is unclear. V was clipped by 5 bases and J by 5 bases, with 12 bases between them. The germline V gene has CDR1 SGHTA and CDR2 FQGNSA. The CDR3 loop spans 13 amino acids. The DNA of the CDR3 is TGTGCCAGCAGCCGGCAGCCCTATGAGACCCAGTACTTC. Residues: CASSRQPYETQYF.

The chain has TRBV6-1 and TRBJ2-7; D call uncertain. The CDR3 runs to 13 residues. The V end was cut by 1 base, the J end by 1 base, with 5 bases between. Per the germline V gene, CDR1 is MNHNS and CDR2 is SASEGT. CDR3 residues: CASSEDASYEQYF. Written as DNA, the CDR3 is TGTGCCAGCAGTGAAGACGCGTCCTACGAGCAGTACTTC.

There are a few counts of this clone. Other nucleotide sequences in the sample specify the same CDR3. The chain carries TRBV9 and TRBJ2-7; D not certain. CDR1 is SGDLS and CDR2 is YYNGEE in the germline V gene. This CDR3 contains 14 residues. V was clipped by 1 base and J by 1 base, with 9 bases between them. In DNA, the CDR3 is TGTGCCAGCAGCGTATCGGGCCATTCCTACGAGCAGTACTTC. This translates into CASSVSGHSYEQYF. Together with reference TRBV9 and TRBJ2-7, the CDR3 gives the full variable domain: DSGVTQTPKHLITATGQRVTLRCSPRSGDLSVYWYQQSLDQGLQFLIQYYNGEERAKGNILERFSAQQFPDLHSELNLSSLELGDSALYFCASSVSGHSYEQYFGPGTRLTVT.

CDR3 in DNA: TGCAGCGTTGATGGGGCAGCCCCCTACGAGCAGTACTTC. It translates to CSVDGAAPYEQYF. The chain couples TRBV29-1 to TRBJ2-7; D might be TRBD1 (5 bases). Per germline, CDR1 SQVTM and CDR2 ANQGSEA. The CDR3 has 13 amino acids. Trimming cost V 3 bases and J 2 bases, with 11 bases left between them.

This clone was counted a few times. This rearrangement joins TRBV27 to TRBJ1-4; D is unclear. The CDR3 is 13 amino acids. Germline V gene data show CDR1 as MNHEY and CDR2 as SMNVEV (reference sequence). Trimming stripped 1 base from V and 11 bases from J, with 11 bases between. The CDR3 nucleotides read TGTGCCAGCAGTTTATATGGGCCGGAGAAACTGTTTTTT. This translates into CASSLYGPEKLFF.

The CDR3 region has the DNA TGCGCCAGCAGCCAACCGGGACTAGCGGGAGGGGGCGAGCAGTACTTC. It yields the protein CASSQPGLAGGGEQYF. The chain has TRBV4-3 and TRBJ2-7; 16 bases are shared with TRBD2. The CDR3 sequence is 16 residues long. V shed 2 bases and J 6 bases; nucleotides not matched to a gene: 4. CDR1 and CDR2 (germline): LGHNA, YSLEER.

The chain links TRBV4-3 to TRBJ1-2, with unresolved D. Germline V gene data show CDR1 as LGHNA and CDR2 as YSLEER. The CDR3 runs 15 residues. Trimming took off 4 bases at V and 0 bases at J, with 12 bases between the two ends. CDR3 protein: CASSPLHETNYGYTF. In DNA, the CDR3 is TGCGCCAGCAGCCCCCTACACGAAACTAACTATGGCTACACCTTC.

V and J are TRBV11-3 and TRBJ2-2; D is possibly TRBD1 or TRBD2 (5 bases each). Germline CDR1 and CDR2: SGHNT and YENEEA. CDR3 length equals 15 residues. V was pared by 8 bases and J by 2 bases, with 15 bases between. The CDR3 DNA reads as TGTGCCAGCGCACCGGGGCTAGCTAACACCGGGGAGCTGTTTTTT. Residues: CASAPGLANTGELFF. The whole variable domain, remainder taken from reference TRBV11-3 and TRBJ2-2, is EAGVVQSPRYKIIEKKQPVAFWCNPISGHNTLYWYLQNLGQGPELLIRYENEEAVDDSQLPKDRFSAERLKGVDSTLKIQPAELGDSAVYLCASAPGLANTGELFFGEGSRLTVL.

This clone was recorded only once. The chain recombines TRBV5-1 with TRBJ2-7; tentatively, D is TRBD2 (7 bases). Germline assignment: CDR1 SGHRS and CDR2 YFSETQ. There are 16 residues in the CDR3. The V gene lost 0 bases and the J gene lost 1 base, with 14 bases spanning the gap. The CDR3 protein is CASSLDPGGASYEQYF. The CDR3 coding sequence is TGCGCCAGCAGCTTGGATCCGGGGGGCGCTTCCTACGAGCAGTACTTC. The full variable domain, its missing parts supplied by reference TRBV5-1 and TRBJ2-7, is KAGVTQTPRYLIKTRGQQVTLSCSPISGHRSVSWYQQTPGQGLQFLFEYFSETQRNKGNFPGRFSGRQFSNSRSEMNVSTLELGDSALYLCASSLDPGGASYEQYFGPGTRLTVT.

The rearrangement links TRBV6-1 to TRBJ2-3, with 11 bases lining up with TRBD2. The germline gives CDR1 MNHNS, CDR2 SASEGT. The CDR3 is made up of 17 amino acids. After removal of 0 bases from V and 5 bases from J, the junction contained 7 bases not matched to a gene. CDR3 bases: TGTGCCAGCAGTGAAGCGGATAGCGGGAGGGAGATAGATACGCAGTATTTT. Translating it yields CASSEADSGREIDTQYF.

The CDR3 bases are TGTGCCAGCAGCCCATTCGATACAGGGGAGGGTCCTGAAGCTTTCTTT. Translating it yields CASSPFDTGEGPEAFF. The V and J genes are TRBV5-4 and TRBJ1-1; 7 nucleotides match TRBD1. The V segment lost 4 bases and the J segment 6 bases; nucleotides outside the gene matches: 15. The length of the CDR3 is 16 residues. Per germline, CDR1 SGHNT and CDR2 YYREEE (reference sequence).

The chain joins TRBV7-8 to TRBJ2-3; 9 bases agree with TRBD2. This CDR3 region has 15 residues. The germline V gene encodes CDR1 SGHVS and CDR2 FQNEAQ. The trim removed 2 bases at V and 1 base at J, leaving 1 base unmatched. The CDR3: CASSLLAGGTDTQYF. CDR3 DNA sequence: TGTGCCAGCAGCTTATTAGCGGGAGGCACAGATACGCAGTATTTT. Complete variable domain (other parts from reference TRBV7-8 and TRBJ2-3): GAGVSQSPRYKVAKRGQDVALRCDPISGHVSLFWYQQALGQGPEFLTYFQNEAQLDKSGLPSDRFFAERPEGSVSTLKIQRTQQEDSAVYLCASSLLAGGTDTQYFGPGTRLTVL.

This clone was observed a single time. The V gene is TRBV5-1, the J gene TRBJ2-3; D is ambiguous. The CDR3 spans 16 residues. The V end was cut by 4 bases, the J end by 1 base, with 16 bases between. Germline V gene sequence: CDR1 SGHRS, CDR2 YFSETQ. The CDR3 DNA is TGCGCCAGCAGCCCTGTGGTAGGGTTGGGCACAGATACGCAGTATTTT. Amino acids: CASSPVVGLGTDTQYF.

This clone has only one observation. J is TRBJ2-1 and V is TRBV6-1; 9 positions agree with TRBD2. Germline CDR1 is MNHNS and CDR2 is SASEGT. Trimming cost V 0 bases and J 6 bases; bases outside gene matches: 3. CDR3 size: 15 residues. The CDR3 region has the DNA TGTGCCAGCAGTGAAGCGACTAGCGGTTTCAATGAGCAGTTCTTC. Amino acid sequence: CASSEATSGFNEQFF.